Presented here are 11 T cell receptor beta chains from one specimen sequenced in a study of CD8 T cells in Susac syndrome. An amount of RNA that ranged from roughly 0.45 to 1 ug was reverse transcribed with random hexamers. TCRdb re-called the immunoSEQ multiplex PCR reads through MiXCR, storing one row per CDR3 protein. The sample records roughly 190,000 distinct CDR3 sequences, just under 95% being singletons. Sample: CD8+ T cells from PBMCs. The receptors here all came from a human donor with Susac syndrome.

The genes are TRBV9 and TRBJ1-5; D is unclear. Germline V gene lookup returns CDR1 SGDLS and CDR2 YYNGEE. CDR3 size: 15 residues. V lost 4 bases to trimming and J lost 4 bases, with 15 bases between them. The CDR3 DNA follows: TGTGCCAGCAGCCCCTCGGGCCAGCTTAATCAGCCCCAGCATTTT. It is translated as CASSPSGQLNQPQHF.

In regard to this clonotype: At one end, the junction sequence differs from germline, possibly due to a read error. This sequence joins TRBV7-7 and TRBJ2-5, with 9 bases aligning to TRBD2. Germline V CDR1 and CDR2: SSHAT, FNYEAQ (reference sequence). The CDR3 runs 16 residues. CDR3 residues: CASSPLSGGGQETQYF. CDR3 nucleotides: TGTGCTAGCAGCCCCCTTAGCGGGGGAGGGCAAGAGACCCAGTACTTC.

The genes are TRBV29-1 and TRBJ2-3; no reliable D call. Trimming removed 4 bases from V and 0 bases from J, with 8 bases in between. CDR3 length: 13 residues. Germline assignment: CDR1 SQVTM and CDR2 ANQGSEA. CDR3 loop: CSVASESTDTQYF. CDR3 nucleotides: TGCAGCGTTGCCTCAGAGAGCACAGATACGCAGTATTTT.

This sequence joins TRBV11-2 and TRBJ1-4, with a weak D call TRBD1 (5 bases). Trimming took off 1 base at V and 0 bases at J, with 12 bases between the two ends. The CDR3 is made up of 17 amino acids. The V gene's germline CDR1 is SGHAT and CDR2 FQNNGV. In nucleotides, the CDR3 is TGTGCCAGCAGCTTAGTCTTACAGGAGCCAACTAATGAAAAACTGTTTTTT. This translates into CASSLVLQEPTNEKLFF.

J is TRBJ2-7 and V is TRBV6-2 or TRBV6-3; D is ambiguous. V dropped 2 bases and J dropped 0 bases, with 5 bases sitting between them. The CDR3 contains 13 residues. Germline loops: CDR1 MNHEY, CDR2 SVGEGT. The CDR3 DNA is TGTGCCAGCAGTTACGAGAACTCCTACGAGCAGTACTTC. Translation gives CASSYENSYEQYF.

The chain joins TRBV9 to TRBJ2-3, with 13 positions matching TRBD2. Germline V lookup: CDR1 SGDLS, CDR2 YYNGEE. The ends lost 4 bases at V and 8 bases at J; junction bases unmatched: 10. The CDR3 loop spans 16 amino acids. This CDR3 is CASSTPGLAGEVTQYF. In DNA form, the CDR3 reads TGTGCCAGCAGCACCCCAGGACTAGCGGGAGAGGTTACGCAGTATTTT.

The chain has TRBV6-5 and TRBJ2-7; 11 positions match TRBD2. Trimming removed 0 bases from V and 3 bases from J; junction bases left unmatched: 7. This CDR3 spans 17 amino acids. The germline CDR1 and CDR2 sequences are MNHEY and SVGAGI. CDR3 region: CASSYSTGTSGFYEQYF. The CDR3 bases are TGTGCCAGCAGTTACTCGACCGGGACTAGCGGCTTCTACGAGCAGTACTTC.

The gene calls are TRBV5-6 and TRBJ2-2; 15 nucleotides agree with TRBD2. The CDR3 has 18 amino acids. Unmatched junction bases numbered 4, after V lost 4 bases and J lost 0 bases. Germline values: CDR1 SGHDT, CDR2 YYEEEE. The CDR3 here is CASSTGLAGGTNTGELFF. In DNA, the CDR3 is TGTGCCAGCAGCACGGGACTAGCGGGAGGAACGAACACCGGGGAGCTGTTTTTT.

The DNA of the CDR3 is TGTGCCAGCGGACAGGGCGCCAATTCACCCCTCCACTTT. Its protein product is CASGQGANSPLHF. This sequence joins TRBV2 and TRBJ1-6, with TRBD1 matching 8 bases. Looked up from germline, CDR1 is SNHLY and CDR2 is FYNNEI. This CDR3 spans 13 amino acids. The V and J ends lost 8 bases and 7 bases, in that order; junction bases with no gene match: 4.

V and J are TRBV27 and TRBJ1-2; TRBD1 matches at 7 bases. Germline V lookup: CDR1 MNHEY, CDR2 SMNVEV (reference sequence). The CDR3 consists of 14 residues. V shed 5 bases and J 4 bases; nucleotides not matched to a gene: 7. Written as DNA, the CDR3 is TGTGCCAGCAGTCACAGGGGTGACCTCTATGGCTACACCTTC. It yields the protein CASSHRGDLYGYTF.

The chain carries TRBV19 and TRBJ1-3; no clear D. Germline CDR1 and CDR2: LNHDA and SQIVND (reference sequence). The CDR3 loop spans 14 amino acids. The V end lost 5 bases, the J end lost 0 bases, and 8 bases lay between the germline ends. CDR3 nucleotides: TGTGCCAGTAGTTACCAGACCTCTGGAAACACCATATATTTT. Amino acid sequence: CASSYQTSGNTIYF.